This TCR beta chain was identified in a study of T-cell memory formation after mild COVID-19. Background on the study: TCR clusters largely stayed donor specific.

Study-level points and caveats: Day 37-peaking second-wave clones had unconfirmed SARS-CoV-2 specificity. Clones shrinking between day 15 and 85 showed a balanced CD4/CD8 split, and those that grew later tilted toward CD4+.

This clonotype was seen many times. Its antigen is unknown. From germline, CDR1 is SEHNR and CDR2 FQNEAQ (reference sequence). The CDR3 totals 10 residues. The V end was cut by 1 base, the J end by 7 bases, with 0 bases between. Constant-segment primers were used for 5'RACE, and the resulting TCR alpha and TCR beta cDNA libraries carried sample barcodes and UMIs. MiXCR, run by TCRdb on the 5' RACE reads, gives a single entry per CDR3 protein. The table records about 260,000 distinct CDR3 sequences, about a sixth of them present only once. This clonotype originated in a man in his late teens or twenties who had mild COVID-19 (a few samples of this study predate the infection). Cell type and time point are not known. The chain employs TRBV7-9 and TRBJ2-3, with D unclear. The sample comprised PBMCs or a T cell subset sorted from them (not recorded which). CDR3 sequence reads: CASSLDTQYF. For the CDR3, the DNA is TGTGCCAGCAGCTTAGATACGCAGTATTTT.